This TCR beta chain was recorded in a study of blood T cell repertoires in COVID-19. Looking at the study overall: Whether acute or convalescent, the COVID-19 samples came from the United States, Italy and Spain.

The CDR3 is made up of 17 amino acids. Germline V gives CDR1 KGHSH, CDR2 LQKENI. The V gene end was trimmed by 6 bases and the J gene end by 2 bases; junction bases not matched to a gene: 10. The protocol was immunoSEQ multiplex PCR, while the TCRdb copy is restricted to in-frame clones and leaves out a portion. The sample has about 140,000 clones, over 70% seen once. The sequenced sample was peripheral blood. The gene calls are TRBV18 and TRBJ2-7; 13 bases match TRBD2. The receptor was isolated from a man between 65 and 79 years old who had recovered from COVID-19. CDR3 amino acids: CASSPRLAGGGAYEQYF. The DNA of the CDR3 is TGTGCCAGCTCCCCCAGACTAGCGGGAGGAGGCGCCTACGAGCAGTACTTC.